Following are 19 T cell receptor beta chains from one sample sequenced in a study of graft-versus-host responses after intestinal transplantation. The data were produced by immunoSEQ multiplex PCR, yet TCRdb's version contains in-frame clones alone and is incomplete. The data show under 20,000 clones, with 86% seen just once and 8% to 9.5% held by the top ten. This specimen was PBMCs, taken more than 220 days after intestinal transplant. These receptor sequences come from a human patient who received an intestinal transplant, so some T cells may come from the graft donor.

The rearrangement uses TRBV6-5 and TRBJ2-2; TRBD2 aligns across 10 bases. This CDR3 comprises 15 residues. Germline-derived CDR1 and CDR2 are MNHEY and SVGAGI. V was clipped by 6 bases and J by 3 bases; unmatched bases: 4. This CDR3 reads CASSPGLADTGELFF. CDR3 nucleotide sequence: TGTGCCAGCAGCCCCGGACTAGCGGACACCGGGGAGCTGTTTTTT.

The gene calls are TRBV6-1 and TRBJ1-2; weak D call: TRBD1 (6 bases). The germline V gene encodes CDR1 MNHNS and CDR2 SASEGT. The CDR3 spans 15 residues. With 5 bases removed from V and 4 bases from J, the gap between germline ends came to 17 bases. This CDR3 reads CASSPTVDRLYGYTF. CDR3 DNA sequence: TGTGCCAGCAGTCCCACGGTGGACAGACTCTATGGCTACACCTTC.

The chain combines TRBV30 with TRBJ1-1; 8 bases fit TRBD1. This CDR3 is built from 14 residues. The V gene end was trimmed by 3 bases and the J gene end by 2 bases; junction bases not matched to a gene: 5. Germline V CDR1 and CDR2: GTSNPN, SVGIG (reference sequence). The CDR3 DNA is TGTGCCTGGAGCATCGACAGGGGAAACACTGAAGCTTTCTTT. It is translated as CAWSIDRGNTEAFF. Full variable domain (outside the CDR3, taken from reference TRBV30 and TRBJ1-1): SQTIHQWPATLVQPVGSPLSLECTVEGTSNPNLYWYRQAAGRGLQLLFYSVGIGQISSEVPQNLSASRPQDRQFILSSKKLLLSDSGFYLCAWSIDRGNTEAFFGQGTRLTVV.

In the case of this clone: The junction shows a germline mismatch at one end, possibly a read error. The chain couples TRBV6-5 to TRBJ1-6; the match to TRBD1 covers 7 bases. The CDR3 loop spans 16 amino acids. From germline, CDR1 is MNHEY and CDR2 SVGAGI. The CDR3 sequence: CAGSYKSDRVGRALHF. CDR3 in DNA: TGTGCCGGCAGTTACAAGTCCGACAGGGTTGGGCGCGCCCTCCACTTT.

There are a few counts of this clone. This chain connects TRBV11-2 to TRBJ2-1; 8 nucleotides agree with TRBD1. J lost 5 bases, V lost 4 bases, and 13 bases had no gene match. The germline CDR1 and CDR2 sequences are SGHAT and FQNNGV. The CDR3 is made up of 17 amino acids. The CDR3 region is CASSSRRGLVANNEQFF. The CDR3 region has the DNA TGTGCCAGCAGCTCCCGCAGGGGGCTCGTGGCGAACAATGAGCAGTTCTTC.

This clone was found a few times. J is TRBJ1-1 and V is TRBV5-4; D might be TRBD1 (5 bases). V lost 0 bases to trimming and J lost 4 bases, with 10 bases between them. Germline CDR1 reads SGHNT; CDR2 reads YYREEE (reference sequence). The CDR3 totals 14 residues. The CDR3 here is CASSLVQGPTEAFF. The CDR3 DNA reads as TGTGCCAGCAGCTTGGTTCAGGGACCCACTGAAGCTTTCTTT.

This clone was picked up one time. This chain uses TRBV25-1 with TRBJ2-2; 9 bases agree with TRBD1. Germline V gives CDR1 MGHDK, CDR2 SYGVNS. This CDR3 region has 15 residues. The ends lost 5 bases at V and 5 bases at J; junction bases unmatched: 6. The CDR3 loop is CASSSWTGETGELFF. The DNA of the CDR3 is TGTGCCAGCAGTTCCTGGACAGGGGAGACCGGGGAGCTGTTTTTT.

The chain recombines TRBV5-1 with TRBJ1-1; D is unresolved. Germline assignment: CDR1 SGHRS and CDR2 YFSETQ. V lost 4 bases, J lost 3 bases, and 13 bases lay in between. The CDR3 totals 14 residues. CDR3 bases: TGCGCCAGCAGCCGCCTCGTTAGGGACACTGAAGCTTTCTTT. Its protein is CASSRLVRDTEAFF.

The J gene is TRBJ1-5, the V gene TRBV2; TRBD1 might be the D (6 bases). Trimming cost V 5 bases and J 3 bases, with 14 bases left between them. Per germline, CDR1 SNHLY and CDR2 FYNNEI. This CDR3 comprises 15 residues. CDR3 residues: CASSWGNRDNQPQHF. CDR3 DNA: TGTGCCAGCAGTTGGGGTAACAGGGACAATCAGCCCCAGCATTTT.

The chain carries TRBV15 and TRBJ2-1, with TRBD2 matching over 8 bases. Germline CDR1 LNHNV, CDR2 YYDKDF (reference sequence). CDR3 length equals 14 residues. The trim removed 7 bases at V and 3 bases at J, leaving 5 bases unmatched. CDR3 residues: CATTPGLDYNEQFF. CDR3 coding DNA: TGTGCCACCACCCCGGGACTAGACTACAATGAGCAGTTCTTC.

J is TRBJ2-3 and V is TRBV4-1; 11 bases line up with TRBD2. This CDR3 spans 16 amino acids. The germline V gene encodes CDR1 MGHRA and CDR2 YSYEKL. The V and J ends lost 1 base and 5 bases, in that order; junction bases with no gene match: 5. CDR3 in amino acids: CASSQAGLAVRDTQYF. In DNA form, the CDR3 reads TGCGCCAGCAGCCAAGCGGGACTAGCGGTGAGAGATACGCAGTATTTT.

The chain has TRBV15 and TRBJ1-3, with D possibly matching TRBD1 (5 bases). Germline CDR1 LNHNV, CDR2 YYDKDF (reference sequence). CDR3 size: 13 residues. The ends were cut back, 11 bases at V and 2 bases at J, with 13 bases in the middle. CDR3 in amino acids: CARGGGAGNTIYF. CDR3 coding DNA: TGTGCCCGCGGTGGGGGGGCTGGAAACACCATATATTTT.

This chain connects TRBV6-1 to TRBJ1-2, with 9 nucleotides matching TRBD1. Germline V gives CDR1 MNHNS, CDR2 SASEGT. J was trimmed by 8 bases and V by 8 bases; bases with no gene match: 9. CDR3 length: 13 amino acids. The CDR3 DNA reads TGTGCCAGCCTTAGCGACAGGGGGAGAGGCTACACCTTC. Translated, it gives CASLSDRGRGYTF.

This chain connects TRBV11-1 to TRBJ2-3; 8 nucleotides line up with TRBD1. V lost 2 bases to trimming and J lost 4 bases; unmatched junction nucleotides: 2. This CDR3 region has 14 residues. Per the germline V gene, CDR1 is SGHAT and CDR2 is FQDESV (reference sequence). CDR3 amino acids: CASSLPDRADTQYF. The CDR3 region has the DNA TGTGCCAGCAGCTTACCGGACAGGGCAGATACGCAGTATTTT.

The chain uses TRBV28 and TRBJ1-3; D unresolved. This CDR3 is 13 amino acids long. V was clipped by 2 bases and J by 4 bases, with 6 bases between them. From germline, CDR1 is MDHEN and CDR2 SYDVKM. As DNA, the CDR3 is TGTGCCAGCAGTTTAGGGTCCGGAAACACCATATATTTT. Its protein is CASSLGSGNTIYF.

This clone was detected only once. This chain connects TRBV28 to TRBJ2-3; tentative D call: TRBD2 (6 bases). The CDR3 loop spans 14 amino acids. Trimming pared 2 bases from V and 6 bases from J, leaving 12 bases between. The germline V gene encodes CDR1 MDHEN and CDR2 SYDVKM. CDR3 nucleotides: TGTGCCAGCAGTTTAGGCGCGGGGCCGGATACGCAGTATTTT. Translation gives CASSLGAGPDTQYF.

The CDR3 here is CASSVDSEKLFF. CDR3 in DNA: TGTGCCAGCAGCGTAGACAGTGAAAAACTGTTTTTT. V gene TRBV9 combines with J gene TRBJ1-4; D remains ambiguous. Trimming took 0 bases from V and 7 from J, leaving 4 bases between them. The germline CDR1 and CDR2 sequences are SGDLS and YYNGEE. The CDR3 is made up of 12 amino acids.

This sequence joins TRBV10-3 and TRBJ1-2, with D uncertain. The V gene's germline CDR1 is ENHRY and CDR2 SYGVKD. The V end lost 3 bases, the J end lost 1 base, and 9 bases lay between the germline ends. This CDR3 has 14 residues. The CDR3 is CAISEAPDNYGYTF. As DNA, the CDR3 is TGTGCCATCAGTGAAGCCCCTGATAACTATGGCTACACCTTC.

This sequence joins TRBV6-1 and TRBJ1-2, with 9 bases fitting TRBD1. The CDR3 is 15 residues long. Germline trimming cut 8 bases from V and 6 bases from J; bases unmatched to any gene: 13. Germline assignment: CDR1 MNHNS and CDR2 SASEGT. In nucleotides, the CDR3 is TGTGCCAGCCTAAATTGGGACAGGGCGTTGGATGGCTACACCTTC. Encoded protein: CASLNWDRALDGYTF.